The next 29 T cell receptor beta chains were all read from a single sample in a study of shared clonotypes between healthy human individuals. Method: immunoSEQ multiplex PCR; TCRdb's copy keeps in-frame clones and lacks some. The sample records 1.5 million to 2.5 million clones, about 95% being singletons. The naive CD8 population came from CD45RO-negative cells selected for CCR7, without terminally differentiated effector memory CD45RA+ cells. Material: naive CD8+ T cells sorted from blood. Receptors originate from a man aged 18 to 35 in good health.

The rearrangement uses TRBV4-1 and TRBJ1-1; 11 bases match TRBD1. This CDR3 has 15 amino acids. Losses at the gene ends were 4 bases for V and 4 bases for J; bases not matched to a gene: 5. CDR1 is MGHRA and CDR2 is YSYEKL in the germline V gene. The CDR3 here is CASSPHGTGGTEAFF. The CDR3 DNA reads TGCGCCAGCAGCCCACATGGGACAGGGGGCACTGAAGCTTTCTTT.

The chain uses TRBV2 and TRBJ2-2, with unresolved D. CDR1 SNHLY and CDR2 FYNNEI come from the germline V gene. V lost 1 base and J 6 bases, leaving 15 bases between the germline ends. The CDR3 has 16 amino acids. The CDR3: CASSEGPPRKAGELFF. Here the CDR3 DNA reads TGTGCCAGCAGTGAAGGGCCCCCCCGGAAGGCCGGGGAGCTGTTTTTT.

The V gene is TRBV6-1, the J gene TRBJ2-3, with 9 bases aligning to TRBD1. The CDR3 consists of 15 residues. Losses at the gene ends were 10 bases for V and 2 bases for J; bases not matched to a gene: 10. Germline CDR1 MNHNS, CDR2 SASEGT. The CDR3 DNA is TGTGCCACCGACGACAGGGGGAATAACACAGATACGCAGTATTTT. Protein product: CATDDRGNNTDTQYF.

The gene calls are TRBV28 and TRBJ2-7, with TRBD1 matching over 7 bases. This CDR3 contains 13 residues. CDR1 and CDR2 (germline): MDHEN, SYDVKM. Trimming took 6 bases from V and 2 from J; bases not matched to a gene: 4. The CDR3 bases are TGTGCCAGCAGGGAAGGACAGGCCTACGAGCAGTACTTC. This codes for CASREGQAYEQYF.

This chain uses TRBV6-5 with TRBJ2-5, with 9 bases aligning to TRBD1. CDR3 length equals 16 residues. The germline V gene has CDR1 MNHEY and CDR2 SVGAGI. V lost 2 bases, J lost 5 bases, and 9 bases stayed unmatched. This CDR3 reads CASSYDTGGAEETQYF. DNA of the CDR3: TGTGCCAGCAGTTACGACACAGGGGGCGCGGAGGAGACCCAGTACTTC.

The chain employs TRBV7-2 and TRBJ2-7; 8 nucleotides agree with TRBD1. Losses at the gene ends were 0 bases for V and 3 bases for J; bases not matched to a gene: 4. In germline, CDR1 is SGHTA, CDR2 FQGNSA. CDR3 length: 15 residues. CDR3 protein: CASSLAGDRSYEQYF. CDR3 nucleotides: TGTGCCAGCAGCTTAGCGGGGGACAGGAGCTACGAGCAGTACTTC.

The J gene is TRBJ1-1, the V gene TRBV6-6; perhaps TRBD1 as D (6 bases). Trimming cost V 2 bases and J 1 base, with 14 bases left between them. Germline V CDR1 and CDR2: MNHNY, SVGAGI (reference sequence). The CDR3 has 16 residues. The CDR3 here is CASSYAERGRNTEAFF. CDR3 in DNA: TGTGCCAGCAGTTACGCCGAGAGGGGGAGGAACACTGAAGCTTTCTTT.

J is TRBJ2-1 and V is TRBV10-2; D unresolved. V dropped 4 bases and J dropped 4 bases, with 8 bases sitting between them. Germline CDR1 reads WSHSY; CDR2 reads SAAADI. There are 13 residues in the CDR3. The CDR3 here is CASSASLYNEQFF. Here the CDR3 DNA reads TGCGCCAGCAGTGCCAGTTTGTACAATGAGCAGTTCTTC.

This chain links TRBV7-9 with TRBJ2-5, with D possibly being TRBD2 (7 bases). The CDR3 covers 12 residues. Germline assignment: CDR1 SEHNR and CDR2 FQNEAQ (reference sequence). V gave up 5 bases and J gave up 4 bases, with 8 bases separating them. As DNA, the CDR3 is TGTGCCAGCAGCGGGGGGGCAGAGACCCAGTACTTC. This translates into CASSGGAETQYF.

The chain combines TRBV11-2 with TRBJ2-4, with 8 bases that match TRBD2. Germline-derived CDR1 and CDR2 are SGHAT and FQNNGV. V lost 5 bases and J lost 4; bases outside the gene matches: 4. This CDR3 is 14 amino acids long. CDR3 DNA sequence: TGTGCCAGCAGCCTTAGCGGGGCTAAAAACATTCAGTACTTC. As protein: CASSLSGAKNIQYF.

The chain has TRBV2 and TRBJ2-1; 14 bases align to TRBD2. With 3 bases clipped from V and 0 bases from J, the junction kept 10 bases outside the gene matches. CDR3 length: 20 amino acids. Germline CDR1 is SNHLY and CDR2 is FYNNEI. The CDR3 protein is CASSDSQGLAGDISYNEQFF. CDR3 in DNA: TGTGCCAGCAGTGATTCCCAGGGACTAGCGGGAGACATCTCCTACAATGAGCAGTTCTTC.

This clone came up once. V gene TRBV19 combines with J gene TRBJ1-2; 7 bases are a match to TRBD1. The CDR3 is made up of 14 amino acids. The V and J ends lost 4 bases and 4 bases, in that order; junction bases with no gene match: 6. The V gene's germline CDR1 is LNHDA and CDR2 SQIVND (reference sequence). The CDR3 region has the DNA TGTGCCAGTAGTACCCAGACAGGGTCCTATGGCTACACCTTC. The encoded protein is CASSTQTGSYGYTF.

This chain connects TRBV27 to TRBJ2-7, with D possibly being TRBD1 or TRBD2 (5 bases each). Looked up from germline, CDR1 is MNHEY and CDR2 is SMNVEV (reference sequence). The CDR3 spans 17 residues. Trimming cost V 0 bases and J 6 bases, with 21 bases left between them. The CDR3 DNA sequence: TGTGCCAGCAGTTTATCCCAACTGGGACCTTACGGTACCGAGCAGTACTTC. Translation gives CASSLSQLGPYGTEQYF.

The chain employs TRBV6-1 and TRBJ1-2; TRBD1 matches 7 bases. The CDR3 contains 15 residues. The germline CDR1 and CDR2 sequences are MNHNS and SASEGT. Trimming at V came to 8 bases and at J to 5 bases, leaving 14 bases not matched to a gene. The CDR3, as DNA: TGTGCCAGCCTTCAGACAGGGTCCGTCCGTTATGGCTACACCTTC. It codes for CASLQTGSVRYGYTF.

In nucleotides, the CDR3 is TGTGCCAGTACCATCGGGACTAGCTCCTACAATGAGCAGTTCTTC. The encoded protein is CASTIGTSSYNEQFF. The chain uses TRBV19 and TRBJ2-1; TRBD2 matches 8 bases. Germline V gives CDR1 LNHDA, CDR2 SQIVND (reference sequence). The CDR3 has 15 amino acids. Trimming took 7 bases from V and 0 from J; bases not matched to a gene: 5.

The chain employs TRBV7-3 and TRBJ2-1, with 7 positions matching TRBD1. The germline V gene has CDR1 SGHTA and CDR2 FQGTGA. The trim removed 6 bases at V and 3 bases at J, leaving 5 bases unmatched. This CDR3 region has 14 residues. This CDR3 reads CASSSTGFYNEQFF. As DNA, the CDR3 is TGTGCCAGCAGTTCGACAGGGTTCTACAATGAGCAGTTCTTC.

The J gene is TRBJ2-7, the V gene TRBV11-2; D is possibly TRBD1 (6 bases). The CDR3 has 15 amino acids. Per the germline V gene, CDR1 is SGHAT and CDR2 is FQNNGV. The V end lost 1 base, the J end lost 3 bases, and 13 bases lay between the germline ends. CDR3 loop: CASSLAQWGHYEQYF. CDR3 sequence (DNA): TGTGCCAGCAGCTTAGCCCAGTGGGGGCACTACGAGCAGTACTTC.

Regarding this clone: At the DNA level, this CDR3 is encoded by other sequences in the same sample as well. The rearrangement joins TRBV7-8 to TRBJ1-1; TRBD1 is a possible D gene (5 bases). The CDR3 consists of 14 residues. Germline-derived CDR1 and CDR2 are SGHVS and FQNEAQ. With 1 base removed from V and 4 bases from J, the gap between germline ends came to 10 bases. Here the CDR3 reads CASSLVGGGTEAFF. The CDR3 DNA reads as TGTGCCAGCAGCTTAGTGGGGGGAGGCACTGAAGCTTTCTTT.

In the case of this clone: This sample includes further DNA sequences coding for the same CDR3. The rearrangement links TRBV11-2 to TRBJ2-5; D is undetermined. Germline V lookup: CDR1 SGHAT, CDR2 FQNNGV. The V and J ends lost 0 bases and 5 bases respectively, with 4 bases between them. CDR3 length equals 12 residues. Here the CDR3 reads CASSLDLETQYF. In DNA, the CDR3 is TGTGCCAGCAGCTTAGATTTGGAGACCCAGTACTTC.

The V gene is TRBV7-9, the J gene TRBJ2-5; D not certain. Germline CDR1 SEHNR, CDR2 FQNEAQ (reference sequence). The CDR3 has 14 residues. Trimming took off 1 base at V and 4 bases at J, with 10 bases between the two ends. CDR3 nucleotide sequence: TGTGCCAGCAGCTTAGACGCGTTCCGAGAGACCCAGTACTTC. It codes for CASSLDAFRETQYF.

The gene calls are TRBV7-8 and TRBJ1-4; D is possibly TRBD1 (6 bases). The germline V gene encodes CDR1 SGHVS and CDR2 FQNEAQ. This CDR3 is built from 18 residues. V dropped 4 bases and J dropped 0 bases, with 18 bases sitting between them. CDR3 sequence reads: CASSSLEGGWATNEKLFF. The CDR3 region has the DNA TGTGCCAGCAGCTCACTCGAAGGGGGGTGGGCAACTAATGAAAAACTGTTTTTT.

The chain carries TRBV10-2 and TRBJ2-3; D unclear. Deletions cut 6 bases from V and 0 bases from J, with 10 bases between. This CDR3 spans 14 amino acids. Germline CDR1 reads WSHSY; CDR2 reads SAAADI. CDR3 nucleotide sequence: TGCGCCAGCAGCCCAGTTAGTAGCACAGATACGCAGTATTTT. It codes for CASSPVSSTDTQYF.

V is TRBV14 and J is TRBJ2-7, with 11 bases aligning to TRBD2. Germline lookup yields CDR1 SGHDN and CDR2 FVKESK. The CDR3 spans 18 residues. With 10 bases clipped from V and 2 bases from J, the junction kept 19 bases outside the gene matches. CDR3 in amino acids: CANLGAPSGRSSPYEQYF. The CDR3, as DNA: TGTGCCAATTTGGGTGCGCCTAGCGGGAGGAGTTCTCCCTACGAGCAGTACTTC.

The chain couples TRBV7-9 to TRBJ1-2; 10 nucleotides line up with TRBD1. This CDR3 is built from 17 residues. V shed 5 bases and J 1 base; nucleotides not matched to a gene: 10. Germline V gene sequence: CDR1 SEHNR, CDR2 FQNEAQ (reference sequence). As DNA, the CDR3 is TGTGCCAGCAGCAAAGCCGGGACAGGGGCCTTTAACTATGGCTACACCTTC. Its protein is CASSKAGTGAFNYGYTF.

Comments on this clone: Distinct nucleotide sequences in the sample also encode this CDR3. V usage is TRBV4-1 and J usage is TRBJ2-1; D is unclear. The CDR3 is 14 amino acids. Germline CDR1 is MGHRA and CDR2 is YSYEKL. With 0 bases removed from V and 0 bases from J, the gap between germline ends came to 3 bases. The CDR3 region is CASSQEPSYNEQFF. In nucleotides, the CDR3 is TGCGCCAGCAGCCAAGAACCCTCCTACAATGAGCAGTTCTTC.

CDR3 sequence reads: CAISDAGELEAFF. CDR3 bases: TGTGCCATCAGTGATGCAGGGGAGTTGGAAGCTTTCTTT. V is TRBV10-3 and J is TRBJ1-1, with D perhaps matching TRBD1 (6 bases). Germline V CDR1 and CDR2: ENHRY, SYGVKD. This CDR3 contains 13 residues. Trimming took off 3 bases at V and 8 bases at J, with 13 bases between the two ends.

J is TRBJ1-2 and V is TRBV5-4; D may be TRBD1 (5 bases). CDR1 SGHNT and CDR2 YYREEE come from the germline V gene (reference sequence). V was clipped by 0 bases and J by 3 bases, with 12 bases between them. The CDR3 is made up of 15 amino acids. The CDR3 spells CASSLGEGFDYGYTF. DNA for the CDR3: TGTGCCAGCAGCTTGGGGGAGGGGTTTGACTATGGCTACACCTTC.

This rearrangement joins TRBV11-2 to TRBJ2-7; D is uncertain. The CDR3 spans 14 residues. Germline V gene data show CDR1 as SGHAT and CDR2 as FQNNGV. V gave up 5 bases and J gave up 4 bases, with 15 bases separating them. This CDR3 reads CASSAPHPDYEQYF. The CDR3 DNA follows: TGTGCCAGCAGCGCACCCCACCCTGATTACGAGCAGTACTTC.

The genes are TRBV30 and TRBJ2-7; D not resolved. Trimming pared 2 bases from V and 5 bases from J, leaving 16 bases between. CDR1 and CDR2 from the germline V gene are GTSNPN and SVGIG (reference sequence). This CDR3 region has 14 residues. CDR3 amino acids: CAWSKGYGVNEQYF. In DNA, the CDR3 is TGTGCCTGGAGTAAAGGGTATGGAGTAAACGAGCAGTACTTC.